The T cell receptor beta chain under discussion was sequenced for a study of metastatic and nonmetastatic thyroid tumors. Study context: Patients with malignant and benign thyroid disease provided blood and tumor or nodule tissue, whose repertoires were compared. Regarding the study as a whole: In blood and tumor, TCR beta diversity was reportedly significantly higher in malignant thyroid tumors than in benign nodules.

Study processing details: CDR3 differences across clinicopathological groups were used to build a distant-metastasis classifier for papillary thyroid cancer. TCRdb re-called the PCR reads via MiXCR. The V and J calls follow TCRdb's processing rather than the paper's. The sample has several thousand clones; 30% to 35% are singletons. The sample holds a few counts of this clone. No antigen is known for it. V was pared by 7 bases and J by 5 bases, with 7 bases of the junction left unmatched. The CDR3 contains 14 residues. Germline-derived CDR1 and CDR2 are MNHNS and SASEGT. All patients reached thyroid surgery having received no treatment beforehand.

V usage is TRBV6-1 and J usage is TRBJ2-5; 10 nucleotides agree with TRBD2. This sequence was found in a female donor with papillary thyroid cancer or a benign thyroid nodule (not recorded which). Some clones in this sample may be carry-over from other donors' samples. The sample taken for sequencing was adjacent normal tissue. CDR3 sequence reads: CASIPSGRPETQYF. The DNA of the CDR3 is TGTGCCAGCATCCCTAGCGGGAGACCCGAGACCCAGTACTTC.